These 14 T cell receptor beta chains were sequenced from one sample in a study of cytomegalovirus exposure and HLA in healthy donors. The study ran its PCR with 60 Vbeta and 13 Jbeta primers. TCRdb keeps only in-frame clones here, not all; method: immunoSEQ multiplex PCR. The sample holds around 140,000 clones, approximately 10% seen once. Material for sequencing was PBMCs. Receptor source: a woman between 40 and 50 years old in good health and CMV-seropositive.

The chain combines TRBV7-2 with TRBJ2-7, with 9 bases fitting TRBD1. The V gene end was trimmed by 4 bases and the J gene end by 5 bases; junction bases not matched to a gene: 9. From germline, CDR1 is SGHTA and CDR2 FQGNSA. This CDR3 spans 15 amino acids. CDR3 coding DNA: TGTGCCAGCAGCTCAACCGGGACAGGGTACGACGAGCAGTACTTC. Amino acid sequence: CASSSTGTGYDEQYF.

There are a few counts of this clone. The chain recombines TRBV7-8 with TRBJ1-4; D is perhaps TRBD1 (6 bases). V was cut by 3 bases and J by 7 bases, with 12 bases left in between. The CDR3 has 14 amino acids. In germline, CDR1 is SGHVS, CDR2 FQNEAQ. CDR3 coding DNA: TGTGCCAGCAGCTTCACAGGGTTCCGTGAAAAACTGTTTTTT. This gives the protein CASSFTGFREKLFF.

This clone occurred a few times. The chain carries TRBV6-5 and TRBJ2-1, with D tentatively TRBD1 (5 bases). CDR1 is MNHEY and CDR2 is SVGAGI in the germline V gene. The CDR3 covers 15 residues. Trimming cost V 1 base and J 7 bases, with 14 bases left between them. CDR3 residues: CASSYWTASGNEQFF. CDR3 DNA sequence: TGTGCCAGCAGTTACTGGACGGCCTCAGGGAATGAGCAGTTCTTC.

The chain carries TRBV2 and TRBJ2-2, with 7 bases fitting TRBD2. The CDR3 runs 15 residues. The trim removed 8 bases at V and 1 base at J, leaving 7 bases unmatched. Germline V gene data show CDR1 as SNHLY and CDR2 as FYNNEI. In nucleotides, the CDR3 is TGTGCCAGCGCGAGAACGGGGGGGAACACCGGGGAGCTGTTTTTT. Translating gives CASARTGGNTGELFF.

This sequence joins TRBV7-9 and TRBJ2-3; D not certain. V was cut by 2 bases and J by 4 bases, with 13 bases left in between. This CDR3 region has 15 residues. Per the germline V gene, CDR1 is SEHNR and CDR2 is FQNEAQ (reference sequence). The CDR3 region is CASSLLPAYPDTQYF. CDR3 DNA sequence: TGTGCCAGCAGCTTACTGCCCGCGTACCCAGATACGCAGTATTTT.

The J gene is TRBJ2-7, the V gene TRBV4-1, with TRBD2 matching 10 bases. J gave up 1 base and V 1 base, and 4 bases lay outside the gene matches. CDR3 length: 16 residues. Germline V gives CDR1 MGHRA, CDR2 YSYEKL. The CDR3 reads CASSQVWTSGSYEQYF. The CDR3 DNA reads as TGCGCCAGCAGCCAAGTCTGGACTAGCGGTTCCTACGAGCAGTACTTC.

The table lists this clone with a few counts. The CDR3: CAISEQGAENTEAFF. The CDR3 DNA reads TGTGCCATCAGTGAGCAGGGGGCTGAGAACACTGAAGCTTTCTTT. This chain connects TRBV10-3 to TRBJ1-1; TRBD1 agrees at 8 bases. Germline CDR1 ENHRY, CDR2 SYGVKD. This CDR3 is built from 15 residues. V trimming: 2 bases; J trimming: 1 base; junction bases outside the gene matches: 3.

The chain employs TRBV5-1 and TRBJ1-5; 8 bases agree with TRBD1. The CDR3 loop spans 15 amino acids. The V gene's germline CDR1 is SGHRS and CDR2 YFSETQ. The V and J ends lost 1 base and 7 bases, in that order; junction bases with no gene match: 7. CDR3 nucleotide sequence: TGCGCCAGCAGCTTGACAGGGGGTGCGTTCCAGCCCCAGCATTTT. Protein: CASSLTGGAFQPQHF.

This chain uses TRBV5-1 with TRBJ1-2; 7 nucleotides align to TRBD1. V was pared by 1 base and J by 6 bases, with 3 bases of the junction left unmatched. CDR3 size: 13 residues. Germline V gives CDR1 SGHRS, CDR2 YFSETQ. The CDR3 is CASSLQTGDGYTF. DNA for the CDR3: TGCGCCAGCAGCTTGCAAACAGGGGATGGCTACACCTTC.

This clone showed up just a few times. The chain joins TRBV29-1 to TRBJ2-3; perhaps TRBD2 as D (6 bases). Germline lookup yields CDR1 SQVTM and CDR2 ANQGSEA. The CDR3 consists of 13 residues. Trimming shortened V by 8 bases and J by 1 base, and 13 bases separated the two germline ends. In DNA, the CDR3 is TGCAGCATATTAGGGGAGGGCACAGATACGCAGTATTTT. Its translation: CSILGEGTDTQYF.

This clone was observed a handful of times. The CDR3 spells CASSESGSYGYTF. CDR3 coding DNA: TGTGCCAGCAGTGAATCAGGAAGCTATGGCTACACCTTC. This chain uses TRBV2 with TRBJ1-2; D gene uncertain. V lost 2 bases and J 4 bases, leaving 8 bases between the germline ends. The CDR3 has 13 residues. Germline V gene data show CDR1 as SNHLY and CDR2 as FYNNEI.

This clone has only a few counts. The chain links TRBV29-1 to TRBJ2-1; 8 nucleotides match TRBD1. CDR1 is SQVTM, CDR2 ANQGSEA, per germline. The CDR3 consists of 18 residues. Germline trimming cut 5 bases from V and 0 bases from J; bases unmatched to any gene: 15. The CDR3 reads CSVTPNPGTGYSYNEQFF. In nucleotides, the CDR3 is TGCAGCGTTACTCCAAACCCCGGGACAGGCTACTCCTACAATGAGCAGTTCTTC.

A few counts support this clone. Other DNA sequences in the same sample also yield this CDR3. The V gene is TRBV5-4, the J gene TRBJ1-5, with D hard to call. There are 13 residues in the CDR3. From germline, CDR1 is SGHNT and CDR2 YYREEE (reference sequence). The ends were cut back, 4 bases at V and 3 bases at J, with 8 bases in the middle. The CDR3 coding sequence is TGTGCCAGCAGCCGTGACAACAATCAGCCCCAGCATTTT. Protein product: CASSRDNNQPQHF.

J is TRBJ2-3 and V is TRBV9; 8 nucleotides line up with TRBD1. The CDR3 totals 15 residues. The trim removed 3 bases at V and 2 bases at J, leaving 5 bases unmatched. Germline assignment: CDR1 SGDLS and CDR2 YYNGEE. The CDR3 loop is CASSAAGGHTDTQYF. CDR3 DNA: TGTGCCAGCAGCGCGGCAGGGGGCCACACAGATACGCAGTATTTT. The full variable domain, with the rest looked up from reference TRBV9 and TRBJ2-3, is DSGVTQTPKHLITATGQRVTLRCSPRSGDLSVYWYQQSLDQGLQFLIQYYNGEERAKGNILERFSAQQFPDLHSELNLSSLELGDSALYFCASSAAGGHTDTQYFGPGTRLTVL.